A single TCR beta chain is shown here with its context. Its antigen is still unknown. The data were produced by immunoSEQ multiplex PCR, yet TCRdb's version contains in-frame clones alone and is incomplete. The sample holds around 190,000 clones, about nine tenths seen once. This specimen comes from a study of cytomegalovirus exposure and HLA in healthy donors. General study points: The classifier, whose performance was assessed in both the original and validation cohorts, reportedly diagnosed cytomegalovirus status with high specificity and sensitivity.

Germline lookup yields CDR1 LNHNV and CDR2 YYDKDF (reference sequence). This CDR3 region has 16 residues. With 6 bases clipped from V and 0 bases from J, the junction kept 4 bases outside the gene matches. The receptor's source is a young man in good health and CMV-seropositive. The chain uses TRBV15 and TRBJ2-5; TRBD2 agrees at 13 bases. The material sequenced was PBMCs. The CDR3 sequence is CATRGGTSGNQETQYF. In DNA, the CDR3 is TGTGCCACCAGAGGGGGGACTAGCGGGAACCAAGAGACCCAGTACTTC.